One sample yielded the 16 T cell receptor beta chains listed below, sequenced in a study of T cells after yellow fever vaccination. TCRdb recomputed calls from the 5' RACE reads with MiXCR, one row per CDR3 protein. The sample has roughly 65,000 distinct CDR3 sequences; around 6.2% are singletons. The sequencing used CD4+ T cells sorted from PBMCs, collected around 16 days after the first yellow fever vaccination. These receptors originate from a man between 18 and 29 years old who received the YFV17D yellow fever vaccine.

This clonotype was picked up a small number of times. The CDR3 region has the DNA TGTGCCAGCAGCTTAGAAGGATCGAACCAGGGCCAACTCCGGTATTTT. Residues: CASSLEGSNQGQLRYF. This chain connects TRBV7-3 to TRBJ2-3, with a weak D call TRBD1 (5 bases). Germline values: CDR1 SGHTA, CDR2 FQGTGA. With 2 bases removed from V and 14 bases from J, the gap between germline ends came to 26 bases. The CDR3 extends over 16 amino acids. Full variable domain (missing parts from reference TRBV7-3 and TRBJ2-3): GAGVSQTPSNKVTEKGKYVELRCDPISGHTALYWYRQSLGQGPEFLIYFQGTGAADDSGLPNDRFFAVRPEGSVSTLKIQRTERGDSAVYLCASSLEGSNQGQLRYFGPGTRLTVL.

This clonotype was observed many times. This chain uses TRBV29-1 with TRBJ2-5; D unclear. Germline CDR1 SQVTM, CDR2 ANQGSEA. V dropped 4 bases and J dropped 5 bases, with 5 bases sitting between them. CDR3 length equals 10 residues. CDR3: CSVGQETQYF. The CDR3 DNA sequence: TGCAGCGTTGGGCAGGAGACCCAGTACTTC.

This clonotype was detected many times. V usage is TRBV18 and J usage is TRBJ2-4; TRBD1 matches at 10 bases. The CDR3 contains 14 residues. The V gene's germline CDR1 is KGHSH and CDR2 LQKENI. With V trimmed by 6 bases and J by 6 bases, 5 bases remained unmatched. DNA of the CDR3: TGTGCCAGCTCGCCGGACAGGGGGAGAAACATTCAGTACTTC. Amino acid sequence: CASSPDRGRNIQYF.

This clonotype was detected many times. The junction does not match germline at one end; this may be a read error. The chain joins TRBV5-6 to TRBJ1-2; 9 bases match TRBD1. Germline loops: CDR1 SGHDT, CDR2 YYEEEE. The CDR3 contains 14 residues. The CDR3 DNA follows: TGTGCCAGCTGCTTCTGGACAGGGGTTTATGGCTACACCTTC. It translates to CASCFWTGVYGYTF.

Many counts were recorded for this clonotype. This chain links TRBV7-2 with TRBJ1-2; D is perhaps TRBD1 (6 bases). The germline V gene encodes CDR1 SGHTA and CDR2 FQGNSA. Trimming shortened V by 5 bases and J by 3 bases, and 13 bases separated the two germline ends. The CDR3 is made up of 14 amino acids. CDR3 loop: CASSQGRTDYGYTF. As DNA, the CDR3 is TGTGCCAGCAGCCAGGGGCGGACGGACTATGGCTACACCTTC. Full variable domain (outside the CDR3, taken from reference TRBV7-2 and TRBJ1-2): GAGVSQSPSNKVTEKGKDVELRCDPISGHTALYWYRQSLGQGLEFLIYFQGNSAPDKSGLPSDRFSAERTGGSVSTLTIQRTQQEDSAVYLCASSQGRTDYGYTFGSGTRLTVV.

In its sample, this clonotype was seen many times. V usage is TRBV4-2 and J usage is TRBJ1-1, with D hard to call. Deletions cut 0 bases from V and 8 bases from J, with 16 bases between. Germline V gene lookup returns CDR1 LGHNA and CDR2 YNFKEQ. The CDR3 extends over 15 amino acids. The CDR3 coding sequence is TGTGCCAGCAGCCAAGATACCGCACAAGGGAGGGAAGCTTTCTTT. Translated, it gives CASSQDTAQGREAFF.

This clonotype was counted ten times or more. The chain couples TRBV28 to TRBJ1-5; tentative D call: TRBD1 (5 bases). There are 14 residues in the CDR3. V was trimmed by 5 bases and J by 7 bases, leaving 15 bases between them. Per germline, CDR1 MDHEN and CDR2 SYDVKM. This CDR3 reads CASSAGGARQPQHF. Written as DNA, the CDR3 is TGTGCCAGCAGTGCGGGAGGGGCGAGACAGCCCCAGCATTTT.

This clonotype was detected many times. The CDR3 bases are TGTGCCAGCAGCGAAACGTCCAGTTACACTGAAGCTTTCTTT. The encoded protein is CASSETSSYTEAFF. The V gene is TRBV7-2, the J gene TRBJ1-1, with unresolved D. Germline V gene lookup returns CDR1 SGHTA and CDR2 FQGNSA. The CDR3 totals 14 residues. V gave up 5 bases and J gave up 3 bases, with 13 bases separating them. Filled out from reference TRBV7-2 and TRBJ1-1, the complete variable domain reads GAGVSQSPSNKVTEKGKDVELRCDPISGHTALYWYRQSLGQGLEFLIYFQGNSAPDKSGLPSDRFSAERTGGSVSTLTIQRTQQEDSAVYLCASSETSSYTEAFFGQGTRLTVV.

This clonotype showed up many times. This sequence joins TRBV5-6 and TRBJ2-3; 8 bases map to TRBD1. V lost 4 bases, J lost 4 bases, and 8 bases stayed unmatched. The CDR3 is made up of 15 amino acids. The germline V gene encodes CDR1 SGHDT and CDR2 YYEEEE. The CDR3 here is CASSRTGTVPDTQYF. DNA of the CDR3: TGTGCCAGCAGCAGGACAGGGACAGTTCCAGATACGCAGTATTTT.

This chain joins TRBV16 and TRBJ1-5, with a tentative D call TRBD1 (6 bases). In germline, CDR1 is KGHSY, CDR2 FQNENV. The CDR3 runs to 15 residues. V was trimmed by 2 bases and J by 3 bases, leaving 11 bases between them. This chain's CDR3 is CASSQMHRDNQPQHF. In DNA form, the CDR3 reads TGTGCCAGCAGCCAAATGCACAGGGACAATCAGCCCCAGCATTTT.

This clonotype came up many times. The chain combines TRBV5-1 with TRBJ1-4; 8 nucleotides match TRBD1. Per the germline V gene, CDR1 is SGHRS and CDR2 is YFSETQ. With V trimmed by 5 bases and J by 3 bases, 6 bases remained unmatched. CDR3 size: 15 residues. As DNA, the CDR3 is TGCGCCAGCAGTCATCTGACAGGGGCTAATGAAAAACTGTTTTTT. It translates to CASSHLTGANEKLFF.

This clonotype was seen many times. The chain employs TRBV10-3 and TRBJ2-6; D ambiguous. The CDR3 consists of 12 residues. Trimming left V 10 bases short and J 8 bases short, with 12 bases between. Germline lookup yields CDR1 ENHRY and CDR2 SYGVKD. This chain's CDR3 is CATGPLPNVLTF. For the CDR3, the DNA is TGTGCCACCGGTCCCCTCCCCAACGTCCTGACTTTC.

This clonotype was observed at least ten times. The CDR3 region is CASSPSPVGEKLFF. CDR3 DNA: TGCGCCAGCAGCCCCTCTCCCGTGGGGGAAAAACTGTTTTTT. V gene TRBV5-1 combines with J gene TRBJ1-4; unclear D gene. Deletions cut 4 bases from V and 8 bases from J, with 15 bases between. CDR3 length equals 14 residues. CDR1 is SGHRS, CDR2 YFSETQ, per germline.

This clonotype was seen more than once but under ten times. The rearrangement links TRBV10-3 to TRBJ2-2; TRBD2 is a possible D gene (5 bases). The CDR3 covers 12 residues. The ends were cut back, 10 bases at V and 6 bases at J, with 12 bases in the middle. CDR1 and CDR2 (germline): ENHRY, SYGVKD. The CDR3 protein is CATGNVPGELFF. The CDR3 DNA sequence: TGTGCCACCGGGAACGTTCCCGGGGAGCTGTTTTTT.

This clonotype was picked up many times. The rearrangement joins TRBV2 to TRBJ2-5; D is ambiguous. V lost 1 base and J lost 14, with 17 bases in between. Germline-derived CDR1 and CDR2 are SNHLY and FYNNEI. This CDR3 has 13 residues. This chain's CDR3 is CASSEEWYPVVYF. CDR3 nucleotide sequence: TGTGCCAGCAGTGAAGAGTGGTACCCGGTCGTATACTTC.

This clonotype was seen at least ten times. CDR3 nucleotides: TGTGCCAGCAGCTTAATTGGGGATGAAACACCCCTCCACTTT. Residues: CASSLIGDETPLHF. The chain uses TRBV5-4 and TRBJ1-6; D unresolved. V was shortened by 2 bases and J by 11 bases, with 14 bases between the two germline ends. Germline V gene lookup returns CDR1 SGHNT and CDR2 YYREEE (reference sequence). The CDR3 totals 14 residues.